The following is a T cell receptor (beta chain) sequence with its context. Its antigen specificity is not known. Qualities for individual bases were not recorded, and no much larger clone is one base off. This sample was taken from a study of shared clonotypes between healthy human individuals (dated by TCRdb to the early 2020s). Regarding the study in general: Three men and two women, aged 18 to 49 years, made up the cohort. Per donor, leukapheresis produced somewhere between about 0.85 and 8.9 billion PBMCs. For each donor, three plates each were used for CD4 naive and CD4 memory, two plates were used for CD8 naive, and one plate was used for CD8 memory. To estimate repertoire size and how much clonotypes are shared between individuals, the study performed deep sequencing of blood TCR repertoires from roughly five healthy adults. Different laboratories and diverse techniques were used to prepare libraries and sequence TCR repertoires, to increase sequencing depth and limit assay-specific biases. The investigation overall reported the following: Pairwise subsampling indicated that sequencing depth was expected to affect the degree of clonotype sharing among donors. Naive subsets generally had larger estimated clonotype richness than memory subsets did. Only blood was sampled, and tissue TCR repertoires likely differ from those in blood. Sharing across a handful of donors was observed for roughly 5.4% of naive CD4, around 3.5% of naive CD8, 2% to 2.5% of memory CD4, and roughly 0.4% of memory CD8 clonotypes. Incomplete sequencing was indicated by rarefaction of sorted-subset datasets, despite the large sequencing depth. Higher generation probabilities were observed for clonotypes shared by all four sorted-subset donors than for non-shared clonotypes. Because the study included a small number of donors, the genetic and exposure-history diversity represented was limited.

The donors were healthy, HIV-negative adults who had no recently reported acute infections or vaccinations. Every donor was a Caucasian adult living in Nashville, Tennessee, USA. CD4+ T cells were enriched through magnetic negative selection, after which naive cells were positively selected on CD45RA and the remaining negative fraction served as the memory subset. Blood was obtained by leukapheresis, after which PBMCs were separated by Ficoll-Histopaque density gradient centrifugation and cryopreserved in liquid nitrogen vapor phase. Analytical flow cytometry was used to check the purity and quantity of every magnetically sorted T cell population. Each sorted fraction had its genomic DNA isolated and then quantified by UV absorbance on a Nanodrop 2000c. Reading from cysteine to phenylalanine, the CDR3 counts 16 amino acids. CDR3 DNA only is kept here, 48 bases in frame from base 1. V loses 5 bases, J loses 5 bases, and the germline ends lie 22 bases apart. Taken from the germline V gene (reference sequence), the CDR1 and CDR2 loops are SEHNR and FQNEAQ.

Using the deep immunoSEQ assay, multiplex PCR amplified TCR CDR3 regions from genomic DNA. Extracted genomic DNA from each cell subset was distributed evenly across all wells of several immunoSEQ 96-well plates, and each plate was treated as a replicate. For sorted subsets, roughly 200 ng genomic DNA, equal to about 30,000 T cell genomes, was loaded into each replicate PCR. Purified libraries were measured with a Qubit 3.0 fluorometer, size-checked on a Bioanalyzer 2100, and measured again with the KAPA Library Quantification kit. A separate single-read 150-cycle Illumina NextSeq 550 flow cell was used to sequence each immunoSEQ 96-well plate. Per the source publication's procedure: Because the immunoSEQ output included only junctional sequences and no quality scores, the filtering could not be the same as the filtering used for full-length reads. Sequences were annotated with PyIR, a Python wrapper for IgBLAST v1.9, using IMGT germline references to assign V/J genes and CDR3. Reads with weak V/J assignments (E-value above 1e-6), missing CDR3, stop codons, out-of-frame junctions, or ambiguous translated residues were removed. V3J clonotypes were defined as sequences sharing the same inferred V gene, J gene, and CDR3 amino acid sequence. To compute the percentage overlap between repertoires, the number of shared unique clonotypes was divided by the size of the smaller repertoire. Repertoire richness was assessed with RTK rarefaction, the Chao1 estimator, and Recon v2.1 estimates of unobserved clonotypes. Generation probabilities for all TCRbeta clonotypes obtained by the gDNA method from several donors were computed using OLGA. TCRdb retrieved this table from immuneACCESS and kept in-frame rearrangements only. Not all clones are present; in checked studies, unresolved V genes account for under half, and no reason is known for the remainder. From that table come the V and J calls and clone size; the DNA was used to work out D and trimming. A total of 2 million to 2.5 million clones appear in this sample, approximately 93% of them only once. 0.39% of the sample is taken by the ten largest.

The TCR sequence derives from a man between 18 and 29 years old in good health. Some clones in this sample may be carry-over from other donors' samples. The rearrangement joined TRBV7-9 to TRBJ2-7; the D gene is possibly TRBD2, with 6 bases matching. Sequencing input: naive CD4+ T cells from PBMCs. The sample's cell subset or site label is to be understood as: CD45RA+ positively selected. The DNA is TGTGCCAGCAGCCCTAACTTGTGGACTAAGTCCAACGAGCAGTACTTC. The resulting protein is CASSPNLWTKSNEQYF. With all but the CDR3 taken from the reference TRBV7-9 and TRBJ2-7 genes, the full variable domain is: DTGVSQNPRHKITKRGQNVTFRCDPISEHNRLYWYRQTLGQGPEFLTYFQNEAQLEKSRLLSDRFSAERPKGSFSTLEIQRTEQGDSAMYLCASSPNLWTKSNEQYFGPGTRLTVT.